This TCR beta chain was sequenced in a study of control samples from healthy donors and cancer patients. Some clones are missing from TCRdb's copy, which holds only in-frame ones; the method was immunoSEQ multiplex PCR. In the table there are 80,000 to 100,000 clones, over 85% of which are singletons. The CDR3 is 15 amino acids. Germline CDR1 LGHNA, CDR2 YSLEER. V lost 4 bases to trimming and J lost 7 bases; unmatched junction nucleotides: 10. This clone was recorded only once. The source is a human donor in good health. The donor label of this sample is uncertain. The chain uses TRBV4-3 and TRBJ1-2, with 9 bases lining up with TRBD1. Sequencing was carried out using blood. CDR3 in DNA: TGCGCCAGCAGCCGATATCGGACAGGGGAGGGTGGCTACACCTTC. This codes for CASSRYRTGEGGYTF.